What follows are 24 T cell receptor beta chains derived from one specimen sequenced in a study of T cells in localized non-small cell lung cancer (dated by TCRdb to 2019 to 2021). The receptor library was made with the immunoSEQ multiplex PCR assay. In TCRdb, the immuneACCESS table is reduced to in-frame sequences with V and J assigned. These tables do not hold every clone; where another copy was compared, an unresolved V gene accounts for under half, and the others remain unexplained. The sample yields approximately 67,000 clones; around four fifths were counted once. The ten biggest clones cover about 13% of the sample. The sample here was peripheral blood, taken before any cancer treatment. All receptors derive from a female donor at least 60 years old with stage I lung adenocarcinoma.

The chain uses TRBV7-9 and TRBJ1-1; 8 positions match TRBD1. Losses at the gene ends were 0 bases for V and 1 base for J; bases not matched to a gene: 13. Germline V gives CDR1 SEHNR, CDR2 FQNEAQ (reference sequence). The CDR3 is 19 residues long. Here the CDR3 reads CASSLAPRTGLQSNTEAFF. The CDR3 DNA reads TGTGCCAGCAGCTTAGCCCCCCGGACAGGGCTCCAGTCGAACACTGAAGCTTTCTTT.

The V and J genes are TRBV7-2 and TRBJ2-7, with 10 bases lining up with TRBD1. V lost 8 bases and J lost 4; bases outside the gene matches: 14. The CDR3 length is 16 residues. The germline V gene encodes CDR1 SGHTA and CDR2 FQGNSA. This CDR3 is CASGPRRDRGTYEQYF. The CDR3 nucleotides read TGTGCCAGCGGACCTCGGAGGGACAGGGGAACATACGAGCAGTACTTC. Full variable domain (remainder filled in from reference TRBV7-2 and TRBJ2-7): GAGVSQSPSNKVTEKGKDVELRCDPISGHTALYWYRQSLGQGLEFLIYFQGNSAPDKSGLPSDRFSAERTGGSVSTLTIQRTQQEDSAVYLCASGPRRDRGTYEQYFGPGTRLTVT.

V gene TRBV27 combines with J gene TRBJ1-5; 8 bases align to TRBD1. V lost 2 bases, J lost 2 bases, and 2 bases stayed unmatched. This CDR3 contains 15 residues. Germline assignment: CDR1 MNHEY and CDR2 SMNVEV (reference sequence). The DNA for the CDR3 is TGTGCCAGCAGTTTAGGGACAGGCCGCAATCAGCCCCAGCATTTT. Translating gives CASSLGTGRNQPQHF.

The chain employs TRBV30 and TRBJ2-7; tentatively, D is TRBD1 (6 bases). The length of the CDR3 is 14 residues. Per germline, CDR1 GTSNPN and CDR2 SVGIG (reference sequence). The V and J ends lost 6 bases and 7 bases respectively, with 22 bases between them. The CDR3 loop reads CACTPWAARGEQYF. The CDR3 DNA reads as TGTGCCTGTACTCCTTGGGCGGCTAGGGGGGAGCAGTACTTC.

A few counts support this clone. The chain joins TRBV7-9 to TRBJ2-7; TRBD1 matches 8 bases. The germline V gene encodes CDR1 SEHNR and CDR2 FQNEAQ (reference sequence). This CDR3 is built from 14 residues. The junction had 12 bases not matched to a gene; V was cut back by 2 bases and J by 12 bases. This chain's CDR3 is CASSLSPAGGDAYF. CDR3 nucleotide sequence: TGTGCCAGCAGCTTAAGTCCGGCAGGGGGCGACGCGTACTTC.

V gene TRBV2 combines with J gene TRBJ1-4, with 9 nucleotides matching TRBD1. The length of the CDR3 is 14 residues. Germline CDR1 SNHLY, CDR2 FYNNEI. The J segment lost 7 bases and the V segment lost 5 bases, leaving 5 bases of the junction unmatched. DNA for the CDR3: TGTGCCAGCAGTCGACAGGGGGGGGGTGAAAAACTGTTTTTT. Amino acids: CASSRQGGGEKLFF. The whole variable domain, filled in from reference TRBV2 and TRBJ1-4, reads EPEVTQTPSHQVTQMGQEVILRCVPISNHLYFYWYRQILGQKVEFLVSFYNNEISEKSEIFDDQFSVERPDGSNFTLKIRSTKLEDSAMYFCASSRQGGGEKLFFGSGTQLSVL.

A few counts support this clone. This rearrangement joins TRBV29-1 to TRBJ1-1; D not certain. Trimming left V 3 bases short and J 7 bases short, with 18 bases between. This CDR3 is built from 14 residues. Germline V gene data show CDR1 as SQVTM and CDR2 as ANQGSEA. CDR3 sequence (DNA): TGCAGCGTTGAGGGGATATCGAGATATGGTGAAGCTTTCTTT. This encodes CSVEGISRYGEAFF.

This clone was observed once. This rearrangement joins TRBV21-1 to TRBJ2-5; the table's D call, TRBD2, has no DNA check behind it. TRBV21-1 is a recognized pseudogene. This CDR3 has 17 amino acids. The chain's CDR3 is CASIVTGTSGRQETQYF. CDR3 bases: TGTGCCAGCATCGTGACCGGGACTAGCGGGAGGCAAGAGACCCAGTACTTC.

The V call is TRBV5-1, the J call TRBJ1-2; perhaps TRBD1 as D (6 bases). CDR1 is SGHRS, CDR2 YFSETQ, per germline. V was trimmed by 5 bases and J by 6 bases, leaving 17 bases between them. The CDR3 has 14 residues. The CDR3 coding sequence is TGCGCCAGCAGTGGGGGGGCCTCGGGCAATGGCTACACCTTC. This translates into CASSGGASGNGYTF.

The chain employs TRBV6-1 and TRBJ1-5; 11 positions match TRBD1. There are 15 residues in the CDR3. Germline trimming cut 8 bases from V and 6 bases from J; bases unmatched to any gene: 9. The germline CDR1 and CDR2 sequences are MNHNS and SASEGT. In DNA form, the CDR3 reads TGTGCCAGCTTACCGGGACAGGGGGACAGTCAGCCCCAGCATTTT. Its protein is CASLPGQGDSQPQHF.

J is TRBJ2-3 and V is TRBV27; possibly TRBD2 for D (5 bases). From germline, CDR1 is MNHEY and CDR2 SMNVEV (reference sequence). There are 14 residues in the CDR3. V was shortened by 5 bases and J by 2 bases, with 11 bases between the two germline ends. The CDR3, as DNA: TGTGCCAGCAGTACCCCGGGGTTCACAGATACGCAGTATTTT. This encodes CASSTPGFTDTQYF.

CDR3 region: CASRRRTENEKLFF. DNA of the CDR3: TGTGCCAGCCGGCGACGGACAGAGAATGAAAAACTGTTTTTT. This rearrangement joins TRBV6-1 to TRBJ1-4, with D maybe TRBD1 (6 bases). Trimming took off 8 bases at V and 5 bases at J, with 15 bases between the two ends. This CDR3 is 14 amino acids long. Looked up from germline, CDR1 is MNHNS and CDR2 is SASEGT.

Here the CDR3 DNA reads TGCAGCGTTGCTGGGACAGCCGATGGCTACACCTTC. This gives the protein CSVAGTADGYTF. V and J are TRBV29-1 and TRBJ1-2, with TRBD1 matching over 7 bases. The CDR3 loop spans 12 amino acids. V lost 4 bases, J lost 6 bases, and 5 bases stayed unmatched. Germline CDR1 and CDR2: SQVTM and ANQGSEA.

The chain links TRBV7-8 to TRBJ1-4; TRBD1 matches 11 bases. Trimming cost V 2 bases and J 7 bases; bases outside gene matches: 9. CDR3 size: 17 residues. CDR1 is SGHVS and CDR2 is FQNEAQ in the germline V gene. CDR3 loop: CASSLRVRGQGAEKLFF. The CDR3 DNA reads TGTGCCAGCAGCTTACGGGTTAGAGGACAGGGGGCTGAAAAACTGTTTTTT.

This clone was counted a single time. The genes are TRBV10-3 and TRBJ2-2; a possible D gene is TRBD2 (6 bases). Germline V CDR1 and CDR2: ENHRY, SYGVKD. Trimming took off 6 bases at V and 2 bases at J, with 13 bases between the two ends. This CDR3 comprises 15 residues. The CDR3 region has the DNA TGTGCCATCAGCGACGGGACTCTCAACACCGGGGAGCTGTTTTTT. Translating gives CAISDGTLNTGELFF.

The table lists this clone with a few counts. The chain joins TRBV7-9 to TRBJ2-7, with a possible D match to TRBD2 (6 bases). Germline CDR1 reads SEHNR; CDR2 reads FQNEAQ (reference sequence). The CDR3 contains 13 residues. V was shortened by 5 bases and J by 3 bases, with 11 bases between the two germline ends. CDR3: CASSQRRGYEQYF. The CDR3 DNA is TGTGCCAGCAGCCAGCGGAGGGGCTACGAGCAGTACTTC.

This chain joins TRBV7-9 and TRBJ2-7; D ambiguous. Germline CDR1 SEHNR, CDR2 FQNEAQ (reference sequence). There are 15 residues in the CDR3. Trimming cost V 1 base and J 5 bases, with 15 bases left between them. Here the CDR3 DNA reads TGTGCCAGCAGCTTAGGGTATTCTAAGCGAGACGAGCAGTACTTC. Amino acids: CASSLGYSKRDEQYF.

CDR3 protein: CASSGKTGGLTGELFF. CDR3 DNA sequence: TGTGCCAGCAGCGGAAAAACAGGGGGCTTAACCGGGGAGCTGTTTTTT. The gene calls are TRBV9 and TRBJ2-2, with 9 bases fitting TRBD1. Germline V gene data show CDR1 as SGDLS and CDR2 as YYNGEE. There are 16 residues in the CDR3. The junction had 8 bases not matched to a gene; V was cut back by 3 bases and J by 5 bases.

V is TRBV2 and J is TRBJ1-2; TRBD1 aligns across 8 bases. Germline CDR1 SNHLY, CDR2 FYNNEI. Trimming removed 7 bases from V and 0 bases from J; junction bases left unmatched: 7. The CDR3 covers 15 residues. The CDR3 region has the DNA TGTGCCAGCAACGGACAGGGAACTTCTAACTATGGCTACACCTTC. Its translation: CASNGQGTSNYGYTF.

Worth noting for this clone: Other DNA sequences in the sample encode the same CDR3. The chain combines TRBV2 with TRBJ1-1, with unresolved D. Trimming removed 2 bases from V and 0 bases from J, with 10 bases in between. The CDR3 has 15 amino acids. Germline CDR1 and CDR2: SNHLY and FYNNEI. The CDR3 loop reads CASSERADLNTEAFF. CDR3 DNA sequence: TGTGCCAGCAGTGAAAGGGCAGACCTGAACACTGAAGCTTTCTTT.

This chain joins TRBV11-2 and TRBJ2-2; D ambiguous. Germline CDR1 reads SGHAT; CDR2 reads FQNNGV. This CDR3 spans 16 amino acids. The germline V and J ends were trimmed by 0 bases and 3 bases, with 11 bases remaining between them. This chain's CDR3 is CASSLDVGADTGELFF. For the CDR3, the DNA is TGTGCCAGCAGCTTAGACGTGGGCGCGGACACCGGGGAGCTGTTTTTT. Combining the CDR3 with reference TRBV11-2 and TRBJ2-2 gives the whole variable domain EAGVAQSPRYKIIEKRQSVAFWCNPISGHATLYWYQQILGQGPKLLIQFQNNGVVDDSQLPKDRFSAERLKGVDSTLKIQPAKLEDSAVYLCASSLDVGADTGELFFGEGSRLTVL.

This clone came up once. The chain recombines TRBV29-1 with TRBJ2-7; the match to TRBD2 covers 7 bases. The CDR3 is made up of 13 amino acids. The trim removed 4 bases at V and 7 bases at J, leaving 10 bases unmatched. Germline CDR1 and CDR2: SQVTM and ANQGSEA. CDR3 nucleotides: TGCAGCGTTGTGCGGGGGATCCCCTGGGAGCAGTACTTC. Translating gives CSVVRGIPWEQYF.

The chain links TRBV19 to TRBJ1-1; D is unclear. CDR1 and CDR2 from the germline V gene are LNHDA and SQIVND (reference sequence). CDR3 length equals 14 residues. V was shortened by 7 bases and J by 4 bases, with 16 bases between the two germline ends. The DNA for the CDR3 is TGTGCCAGTATGTGGGGTGGAGTAGGCACTGAAGCTTTCTTT. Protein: CASMWGGVGTEAFF.

The CDR3 sequence: CASSIQGAGTSGYNEQFF. CDR3 coding DNA: TGTGCCAGTAGTATCCAAGGGGCAGGGACTAGCGGCTACAATGAGCAGTTCTTC. V usage is TRBV19 and J usage is TRBJ2-1; 11 nucleotides match TRBD2. V was pared by 3 bases and J by 3 bases, with 10 bases of the junction left unmatched. The CDR3 consists of 18 residues. Germline V gene sequence: CDR1 LNHDA, CDR2 SQIVND (reference sequence).